Here is one T cell receptor beta chain with its context. The source of the sample is a study of OX40 agonist ivuxolimab in advanced cancers. The CDR3 has 17 amino acids. The germline V gene encodes CDR1 MGHRA and CDR2 YSYEKL. V lost 2 bases to trimming and J lost 0 bases; unmatched junction nucleotides: 10. Sequencing was performed with immunoSEQ multiplex PCR; in TCRdb, only in-frame clones are kept and a portion is missing. Of about 62,000 clones detected, 81% appear once; the ten largest clones hold 1%. V usage is TRBV4-1 and J usage is TRBJ2-7, with 7 positions matching TRBD2. The origin of this receptor is an adult with an advanced solid tumor such as melanoma, head and neck, liver or kidney cancer. This material consisted of CD4+ or CD8+ T cells sorted from blood, taken in a trial of the OX40 agonist ivuxolimab. The CDR3 DNA sequence: TGCGCCAGCAGCCAAAGAGAAAGGGCTAGCGGCTCCTACGAGCAGTACTTC. This encodes CASSQRERASGSYEQYF.